These T cell receptor beta chains were read from a single sample in a study of post-analysis software for immune sequencing data. TCRdb re-called the PCR reads through MiXCR, storing one row per CDR3 protein. The sample has about 430,000 distinct CDR3 sequences; over 30% are singletons. Material for sequencing was blood. The source is a girl aged 2 to 9 with multiple sclerosis. Both conserved end residues are trimmed from each CDR3. Fields, in order: J gene, V gene, CDR3 protein.

j_call: TRBJ2-1; v_call: TRBV28; cdr3_aa: ASSLGFSGGYNEQF
j_call: TRBJ2-1; v_call: TRBV28; cdr3_aa: ASSLAGEGRYNEQF
j_call: TRBJ2-3; v_call: TRBV5-4; cdr3_aa: ASSREGQGDTDTQY
j_call: TRBJ1-2; v_call: TRBV12-3/TRBV12-4; cdr3_aa: ASSLAEGLRLDYGYT
j_call: TRBJ1-2; v_call: TRBV5-5; cdr3_aa: ASSLDSQGFYGYT
j_call: TRBJ2-1; v_call: TRBV21-1; cdr3_aa: ASSRRTLRDRGNEQF
j_call: TRBJ2-7; v_call: TRBV6-5; cdr3_aa: ASSYGIQGGRNEQY
j_call: TRBJ2-1; v_call: TRBV20-1; cdr3_aa: SARVVGESYNEQF
j_call: TRBJ2-1; v_call: TRBV15; cdr3_aa: ATRGYTEQF
j_call: TRBJ1-1; v_call: TRBV12-3/TRBV12-4; cdr3_aa: ASSLRNRGMNTEAF
j_call: TRBJ2-1; v_call: TRBV6-5; cdr3_aa: ASSSHDGRDINEQF
j_call: TRBJ1-6; v_call: TRBV11-1; cdr3_aa: ASSSGRLNSPLH
j_call: TRBJ1-6; v_call: TRBV6-6; cdr3_aa: ASSYGWGLPPH
j_call: TRBJ1-2; v_call: TRBV4-2; cdr3_aa: ASSQEQGAIYGYT
j_call: -; v_call: TRBV28; cdr3_aa: ASSHVLGWDLAYEQY
j_call: TRBJ2-1; v_call: TRBV20-1; cdr3_aa: SARPKTSGMYNEQF
j_call: -; v_call: TRBV29-1; cdr3_aa: SVPKGGSLYEQY
j_call: TRBJ2-7; v_call: TRBV7-9; cdr3_aa: ASSLSYGRRSYEQY
j_call: TRBJ2-7; v_call: TRBV5-1; cdr3_aa: ASSLELAAYEQY
j_call: TRBJ1-5; v_call: TRBV10-3; cdr3_aa: ATKAGGGQPQH
j_call: TRBJ1-2; v_call: TRBV12-3/TRBV12-4; cdr3_aa: ASSPASYGYT
j_call: TRBJ2-1; v_call: TRBV7-9; cdr3_aa: ASSLGLDSGYNEQF
j_call: TRBJ2-7; v_call: TRBV12-3/TRBV12-4; cdr3_aa: ASSLGVLPGTGGYEQY
j_call: TRBJ1-5; v_call: TRBV20-1; cdr3_aa: SARAGRGSLYSNRPQH
j_call: TRBJ2-1; v_call: TRBV20-1; cdr3_aa: SASRDSSYNEQF
j_call: TRBJ2-3; v_call: TRBV9; cdr3_aa: ASSVAGASTDTQY
j_call: TRBJ1-2; v_call: TRBV9; cdr3_aa: ASSPQDRGENYGYT
j_call: TRBJ2-7; v_call: TRBV3-1; cdr3_aa: VSSQEWSYEQY
j_call: TRBJ1-5; v_call: TRBV28; cdr3_aa: AGSFLQQNQPQH
j_call: TRBJ2-1; v_call: TRBV5-4; cdr3_aa: ASSHGGLSYNEQF
j_call: TRBJ2-1; v_call: TRBV25-1; cdr3_aa: ASSESTRKQF
j_call: TRBJ1-4; v_call: TRBV28; cdr3_aa: ASSLFLTPFEKLF
j_call: TRBJ2-7; v_call: TRBV6-1; cdr3_aa: ASRSPPLTGYEQY
j_call: TRBJ2-3; v_call: TRBV7-9; cdr3_aa: ASRFRVGAPSLDTQY
j_call: TRBJ2-5; v_call: TRBV12-5; cdr3_aa: ASGLERGAFQETQY
j_call: TRBJ2-7; v_call: TRBV7-2; cdr3_aa: ASSLVSGSYEQY
j_call: TRBJ2-5; v_call: TRBV7-9; cdr3_aa: ASSLWDMEGQETQY
j_call: TRBJ2-5; v_call: TRBV12-3/TRBV12-4; cdr3_aa: ASSLEMGAGEGSNEQY
j_call: TRBJ2-1; v_call: TRBV12-3/TRBV12-4; cdr3_aa: ASSSSGYEQF
j_call: TRBJ1-2; v_call: TRBV20-1; cdr3_aa: SARVQGRSGYT
j_call: TRBJ2-1; v_call: TRBV11-2; cdr3_aa: ASSLSIGGAVEQF
j_call: TRBJ2-5; v_call: TRBV6-1; cdr3_aa: ASKDRSYNEQY
j_call: -; v_call: TRBV27; cdr3_aa: ASSLSGEVYEQY
j_call: TRBJ2-4; v_call: TRBV20-1; cdr3_aa: SARISGIKNIQY
j_call: TRBJ2-1; v_call: TRBV20-1; cdr3_aa: SASGGAANEQF
j_call: TRBJ2-1; v_call: TRBV5-1; cdr3_aa: ASSTEGSSYNEQF
j_call: TRBJ2-7; v_call: TRBV4-1; cdr3_aa: ASSQVNFRGARWEQY
j_call: TRBJ2-1; v_call: TRBV7-3; cdr3_aa: ASSLSLGDYNEQF
j_call: TRBJ1-2; v_call: TRBV20-1; cdr3_aa: SARNDRESYGYT